The next 10 T cell receptor beta chains were all read from a single sample in a study of PD-1 blockade in classical Hodgkin lymphoma. Each and every patient relapsed after autologous stem cell transplantation, and patients got differing brentuximab vedotin exposure. Method: immunoSEQ multiplex PCR; TCRdb's copy keeps in-frame clones and lacks some. The table lists about 13,000 clones, around 80% of them singletons, with about 25% in the top ten. The sample in question was peripheral blood mononuclear cells (PBMCs), obtained at baseline. These receptor sequences come from a human donor with classical Hodgkin lymphoma.

The chain joins TRBV4-1 to TRBJ2-7; a possible D gene is TRBD2 (6 bases). Germline V gene data show CDR1 as MGHRA and CDR2 as YSYEKL. Trimming removed 4 bases at V and 2 bases at J, with 18 bases between. The CDR3 contains 16 residues. The CDR3 sequence is CASSRYLGTSAYEQYF. CDR3 nucleotides: TGCGCCAGCAGCCGCTACTTGGGGACTTCCGCCTACGAGCAGTACTTC.

In its sample, this clone was seen once. This chain connects TRBV28 to TRBJ1-1, with D unresolved. CDR3 length: 11 residues. The V and J ends lost 7 bases and 1 base respectively, with 4 bases between them. Germline assignment: CDR1 MDHEN and CDR2 SYDVKM. This chain's CDR3 is CASNKNTEAFF. The DNA of the CDR3 is TGTGCCAGCAACAAGAACACTGAAGCTTTCTTT.

V gene TRBV18 combines with J gene TRBJ2-1, with a possible D match to TRBD1 (6 bases). Germline CDR1 reads KGHSH; CDR2 reads LQKENI. The CDR3 loop spans 15 amino acids. Trimming removed 2 bases at V and 12 bases at J, with 20 bases between. The CDR3 coding sequence is TGTGCCAGCTCACCAAGGACAGACTTACTCCTTGGGCAGTTCTTC. Translated, it gives CASSPRTDLLLGQFF.

The chain combines TRBV6-5 with TRBJ2-3; TRBD2 matches at 7 bases. Germline trimming cut 2 bases from V and 8 bases from J; bases unmatched to any gene: 4. The CDR3 has 13 residues. CDR1 is MNHEY and CDR2 is SVGAGI in the germline V gene. The DNA for the CDR3 is TGTGCCAGCAGTTACGCTTGGGAGGGTACGCAGTATTTT. This gives the protein CASSYAWEGTQYF.

The chain carries TRBV19 and TRBJ2-7, with a tentative D call TRBD1 (6 bases). CDR3 length equals 14 residues. CDR1 LNHDA and CDR2 SQIVND come from the germline V gene (reference sequence). V lost 5 bases, J lost 1 base, and 12 bases lay in between. CDR3 DNA: TGTGCCAGTAGTCTTACAGGGCTGTCCTACGAGCAGTACTTC. This translates into CASSLTGLSYEQYF.

V and J are TRBV27 and TRBJ2-1, with 9 bases identical to TRBD2. J gave up 2 bases and V 7 bases, and 12 bases lay outside the gene matches. There are 17 residues in the CDR3. Germline loops: CDR1 MNHEY, CDR2 SMNVEV (reference sequence). As DNA, the CDR3 is TGTGCCAGCACTACTCAAACTAGCGGGCTTACCTACAATGAGCAGTTCTTC. This gives the protein CASTTQTSGLTYNEQFF.

The chain couples TRBV28 to TRBJ1-6, with D unclear. Germline V gene data show CDR1 as MDHEN and CDR2 as SYDVKM. Trimming shortened V by 6 bases and J by 3 bases, and 9 bases separated the two germline ends. The CDR3 runs 14 residues. In nucleotides, the CDR3 is TGTGCCAGCAGGAAGGCCAGCTATAATTCACCCCTCCACTTT. This encodes CASRKASYNSPLHF.

The chain recombines TRBV29-1 with TRBJ2-1; TRBD2 matches 9 bases. CDR3 length equals 13 residues. V lost 4 bases and J lost 3; bases outside the gene matches: 1. The germline V gene has CDR1 SQVTM and CDR2 ANQGSEA. CDR3 bases: TGCAGCGTTGGGACTAGCGTCTACAATGAGCAGTTCTTC. It translates to CSVGTSVYNEQFF.

The CDR3 DNA follows: TGTGCCATCGGATTTATCGCAGGGGTGTACTACGAGCAGTACTTC. It codes for CAIGFIAGVYYEQYF. V and J are TRBV10-3 and TRBJ2-7, with a weak D call TRBD1 (6 bases). From germline, CDR1 is ENHRY and CDR2 SYGVKD. Trimming removed 8 bases at V and 3 bases at J, with 20 bases between. This CDR3 comprises 15 residues.

V gene TRBV18 combines with J gene TRBJ2-2; D perhaps matches TRBD2 (6 bases). The germline V and J ends were trimmed by 2 bases and 3 bases, with 16 bases remaining between them. Germline-derived CDR1 and CDR2 are KGHSH and LQKENI. This CDR3 is 17 amino acids long. CDR3 nucleotides: TGTGCCAGCTCACCAGCGGGGACGACGGGCGACACCGGGGAGCTGTTTTTT. Protein sequence: CASSPAGTTGDTGELFF. The full variable domain, rest sourced from reference TRBV18 and TRBJ2-2, is NAGVMQNPRHLVRRRGQEARLRCSPMKGHSHVYWYRQLPEEGLKFMVYLQKENIIDESGMPKERFSAEFPKEGPSILRIQQVVRGDSAAYFCASSPAGTTGDTGELFFGEGSRLTVL.